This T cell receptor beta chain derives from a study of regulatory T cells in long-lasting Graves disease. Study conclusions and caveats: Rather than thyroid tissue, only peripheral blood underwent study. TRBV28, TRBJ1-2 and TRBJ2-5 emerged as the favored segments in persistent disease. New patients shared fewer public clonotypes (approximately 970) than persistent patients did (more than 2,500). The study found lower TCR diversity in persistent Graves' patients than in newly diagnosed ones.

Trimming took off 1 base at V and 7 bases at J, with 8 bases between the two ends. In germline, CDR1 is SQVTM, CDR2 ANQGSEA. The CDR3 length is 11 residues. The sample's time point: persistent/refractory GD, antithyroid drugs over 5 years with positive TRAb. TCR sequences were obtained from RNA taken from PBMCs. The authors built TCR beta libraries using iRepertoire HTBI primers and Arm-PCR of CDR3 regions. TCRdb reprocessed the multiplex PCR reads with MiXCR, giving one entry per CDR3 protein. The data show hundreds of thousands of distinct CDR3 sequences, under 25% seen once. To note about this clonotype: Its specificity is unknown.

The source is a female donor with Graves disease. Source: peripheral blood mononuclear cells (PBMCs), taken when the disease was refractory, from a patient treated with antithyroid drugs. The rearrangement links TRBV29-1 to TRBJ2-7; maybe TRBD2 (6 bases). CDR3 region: CSVEGGGEQYF. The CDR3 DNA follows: TGCAGCGTTGAAGGGGGAGGTGAGCAGTACTTC.